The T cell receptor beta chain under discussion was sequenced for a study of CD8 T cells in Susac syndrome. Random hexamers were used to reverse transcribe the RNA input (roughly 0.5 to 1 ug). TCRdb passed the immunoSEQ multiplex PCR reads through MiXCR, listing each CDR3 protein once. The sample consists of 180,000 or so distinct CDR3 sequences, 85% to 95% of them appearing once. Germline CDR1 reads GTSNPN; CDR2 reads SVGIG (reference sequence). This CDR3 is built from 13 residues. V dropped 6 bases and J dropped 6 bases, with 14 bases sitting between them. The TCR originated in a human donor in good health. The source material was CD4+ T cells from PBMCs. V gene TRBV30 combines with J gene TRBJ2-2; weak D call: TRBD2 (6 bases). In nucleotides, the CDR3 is TGTGCCTGCATCTCTAGCGTCCCCGGGGAGCTGTTTTTT. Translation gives CACISSVPGELFF.